This TCR beta chain was documented in a study of T-cell memory formation after mild COVID-19. Study context: TCR clusters mostly belonged to single donors.

As regards this clonotype: Its cognate antigen is unknown.

Each CDR3 protein gets one entry after TCRdb re-called the 5' RACE reads with MiXCR. In the table there are about 110,000 distinct CDR3 sequences, more than 15% of which are singletons. This CDR3 comprises 16 residues. J lost 6 bases, V lost 0 bases, and 6 bases had no gene match. Germline values: CDR1 SGDLS, CDR2 YYNGEE. Findings and limits, study-wide: In pre-infection memory, a portion of responding clones appeared, which suggested that cross-reactive memory joined.

V usage is TRBV9 and J usage is TRBJ2-7; 13 bases agree with TRBD2. Sequences were obtained from PBMCs or a T cell subset sorted from them (not recorded which). The TCR originated in an adult woman who had mild COVID-19 (a few samples of this study predate the infection). Cell type and time point are not known. CDR3 nucleotide sequence: TGTGCCAGCAGCGTAGGGACTAGCGGGAGTTCAGGCGAGCAGTACTTC. It specifies CASSVGTSGSSGEQYF. Filled out from reference TRBV9 and TRBJ2-7, the complete variable domain reads DSGVTQTPKHLITATGQRVTLRCSPRSGDLSVYWYQQSLDQGLQFLIQYYNGEERAKGNILERFSAQQFPDLHSELNLSSLELGDSALYFCASSVGTSGSSGEQYFGPGTRLTVT.